The clone carrying this T cell receptor beta chain was seen a handful of times. Its antigen is as yet unknown. The entry originates in a study of cytomegalovirus exposure and HLA in healthy donors. Study outcomes and limitations: Most of the TCR beta V segments (in an earlier analysis) were productive either about 87% or about 30% of the time. Cytomegalovirus status was reportedly diagnosed by the classifier with high sensitivity and specificity. In a later analysis, TCR beta V- and J-gene trimming showed a link to a missense DCLRE1C variant.

The PCR employed 60 Vbeta primers together with 13 Jbeta primers. Source study methods: About 10 million of around 85 million unique TCR beta chains were shared, per a later count. Repertoires were generated with immunoSEQ multiplex PCR, while TCRdb's copy carries only in-frame clones and drops some. The DNA gave D and trimming, while V, J and clone size come from that table. The repertoire holds under 200,000 clones, approximately 86% seen once, with around 1.8% in the top ten. CDR3 size: 16 residues. The V gene's germline CDR1 is LGHNA and CDR2 YNFKEQ. V was pared by 4 bases and J by 3 bases, with 12 bases of the junction left unmatched.

V is TRBV4-2 and J is TRBJ2-7; 7 nucleotides line up with TRBD2. This sequence was found in a woman aged 18-29 years in good health and CMV-seronegative. The sample taken for sequencing was PBMCs. The CDR3 protein is CASSREVGGGSYEQYF. CDR3 bases: TGTGCCAGCAGCCGGGAGGTGGGGGGAGGGAGCTACGAGCAGTACTTC.